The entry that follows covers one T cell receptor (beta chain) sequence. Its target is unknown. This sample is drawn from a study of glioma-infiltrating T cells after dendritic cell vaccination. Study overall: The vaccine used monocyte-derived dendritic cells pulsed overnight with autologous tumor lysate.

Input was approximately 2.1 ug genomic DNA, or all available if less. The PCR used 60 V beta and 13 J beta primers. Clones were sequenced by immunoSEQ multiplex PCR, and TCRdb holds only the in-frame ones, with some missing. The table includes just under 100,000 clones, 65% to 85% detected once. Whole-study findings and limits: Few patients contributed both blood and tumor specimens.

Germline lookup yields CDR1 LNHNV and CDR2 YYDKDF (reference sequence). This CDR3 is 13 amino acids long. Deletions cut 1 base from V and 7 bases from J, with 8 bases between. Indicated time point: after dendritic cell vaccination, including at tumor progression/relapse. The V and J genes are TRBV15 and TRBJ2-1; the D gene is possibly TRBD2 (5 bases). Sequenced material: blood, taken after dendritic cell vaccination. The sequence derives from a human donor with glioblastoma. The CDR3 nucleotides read TGTGCCACCAGCAGAGGATCGGGGAATGAGCAGTTCTTC. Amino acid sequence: CATSRGSGNEQFF.